Sequencing of this T cell receptor (beta chain) was carried out in a study of T-cell reconstitution after alpha-beta-depleted transplantation in children. Trimming pared 5 bases from V and 2 bases from J, leaving 20 bases between. The CDR3 sequence is 17 residues long. The germline gives CDR1 MDHEN, CDR2 SYDVKM. Unique molecular identifiers were incorporated into the prepared TCRbeta library. TCRdb re-analysed the PCR reads in MiXCR, keeping a single row per CDR3 protein. This sample has about 3,100 distinct CDR3 sequences, with about a fifth found just once. In its sample, this clonotype ranks as medium-sized (0.01 to 0.1%).

This sample comprised PBMCs, mostly from graft donor cells, obtained 60 days after TCRalphabeta/CD19-depleted stem cell transplant. The rearrangement joins TRBV28 to TRBJ2-3, with D perhaps matching TRBD2 (6 bases). The sequence derives from a male patient under 10 years old who had a stem cell transplant for acute lymphoblastic leukemia, so the T cells may come from the graft donor. CDR3 sequence (DNA): TGTGCCAGCAGTCAACCCCAGTGGGCGGGGCCCACAGATACGCAGTATTTT. Amino acid sequence: CASSQPQWAGPTDTQYF.